This TCR beta chain was recorded in a study of blood T cell repertoires in COVID-19. Study in general: Material from acute and convalescent COVID-19 was sourced from the United States, Italy and Spain. T cells, B-cell-depleted T cells, or PBMCs provided the cDNA or gDNA that served as material.

The sample holds one count of this clone. V was clipped by 4 bases and J by 11 bases, with 14 bases between them. The CDR3 loop spans 12 amino acids. Germline V gene lookup returns CDR1 LNHNV and CDR2 YYDKDF (reference sequence). Profiling relied on immunoSEQ multiplex PCR, and the TCRdb table lists in-frame clones only, not all of them. The sample lists approximately 190,000 clones, around 86% seen once, with approximately 6.1% in the top ten. The clonotype was recovered from a woman in her thirties or forties with acute or convalescent COVID-19. The sample comprised peripheral blood. The chain carries TRBV15 and TRBJ1-1; unclear D gene. The CDR3 loop is CATSTQTAGAFF. The CDR3 DNA reads as TGTGCCACCAGCACCCAGACGGCGGGGGCTTTCTTT.